The clone carrying this T cell receptor (beta chain) turned up a few times. The CDR3 covers 16 residues. V lost 6 bases, J lost 2 bases, and 3 bases stayed unmatched. Per germline, CDR1 DFQATT and CDR2 SNEGSKA (reference sequence). The sample belongs to a study of T cells after yellow fever vaccination. TCRdb re-derived calls from the 5' RACE reads in MiXCR, one entry per CDR3 protein. The table records roughly 260,000 distinct CDR3 sequences, roughly 13% of them present only once. The source material was CD4+ T cells sorted from PBMCs, sampled 45 days after the yellow fever booster vaccination. This TCR derives from a man in his thirties or forties who received the YFV17D yellow fever vaccine. The chain recombines TRBV20-1 with TRBJ2-2; TRBD2 aligns across 16 bases. The CDR3 DNA reads as TGCAGTGCCGGGACTAGCGGGAGGGGAAACACCGGGGAGCTGTTTTTT. Residues: CSAGTSGRGNTGELFF.